This T cell receptor beta chain is from a study of lymphopenia after photon versus proton radiotherapy. TCRdb's table, derived via immunoSEQ multiplex PCR, lists solely in-frame clones and lacks some. This table has some 17,000 clones, around 84% appearing once. The material sequenced was peripheral blood, taken from a patient treated with proton-based radiotherapy. The clonotype was recovered from a man between 65 and 85 years old with pancreatic cancer.

The CDR3 protein is CAWSREVEPQHF. The CDR3 nucleotides read TGTGCCTGGAGCCGTGAGGTCGAGCCCCAGCATTTT. This chain joins TRBV30 and TRBJ1-5; D is unclear. Germline V gives CDR1 GTSNPN, CDR2 SVGIG (reference sequence). The CDR3 extends over 12 amino acids. V was shortened by 3 bases and J by 8 bases, with 11 bases between the two germline ends.